One and the same sample provided the 23 T cell receptor beta chains below, sequenced in a study of radiation and T cells in renal cell carcinoma. Repertoires were generated with immunoSEQ multiplex PCR, while TCRdb's copy carries only in-frame clones and drops some. The repertoire holds fewer than 80,000 clones, with approximately 87% as singletons. Time point denoted: blood 4 weeks post-SBRT, at nephrectomy. Treatment reported: 15 Gy SBRT to primary tumor, nephrectomy 4 weeks later. Sample: blood, taken from a patient whose treatment included radiotherapy and nephrectomy. These receptors were obtained from a woman aged 55-70 years with renal cell carcinoma.

J is TRBJ2-3 and V is TRBV13, with 9 bases lining up with TRBD1. Trimming took 5 bases from V and 2 from J; bases not matched to a gene: 14. The CDR3 spans 18 residues. Germline-derived CDR1 and CDR2 are PRHDT and FYEKMQ (reference sequence). As DNA, the CDR3 is TGTGCCAGCAGCACCCGAGCCGGGACAGGGCCCTCCACAGATACGCAGTATTTT. It is translated as CASSTRAGTGPSTDTQYF. The whole variable domain, filled in from reference TRBV13 and TRBJ2-3, reads AAGVIQSPRHLIKEKRETATLKCYPIPRHDTVYWYQQGPGQDPQFLISFYEKMQSDKGSIPDRFSAQQFSDYHSELNMSSLELGDSALYFCASSTRAGTGPSTDTQYFGPGTRLTVL.

This clone has a count of ten or more. The chain couples TRBV21-1 to TRBJ1-2. TRBV21-1 is a pseudogene. The CDR3 consists of 12 residues. CDR3 sequence: CASSKSVYGYTF. The DNA of the CDR3 is TGTGCCAGCAGCAAAAGTGTCTATGGCTACACCTTC.

This clone turned up a few times. The chain uses TRBV7-8 and TRBJ2-7; a weak D match, TRBD1 (5 bases). This CDR3 region has 15 residues. V was clipped by 1 base and J by 4 bases, with 14 bases between them. Germline assignment: CDR1 SGHVS and CDR2 FQNEAQ. CDR3 region: CASSLGFSGQYEQYF. The CDR3 region has the DNA TGTGCCAGCAGCTTAGGGTTCTCAGGGCAGTACGAGCAGTACTTC.

This clone showed up just once. V is TRBV19 and J is TRBJ2-1; 10 positions match TRBD2. Per germline, CDR1 LNHDA and CDR2 SQIVND (reference sequence). The CDR3 is made up of 18 amino acids. Losses at the gene ends were 5 bases for V and 4 bases for J; bases not matched to a gene: 14. This chain's CDR3 is CASSPSSGRTSPYNEQFF. The CDR3 DNA sequence: TGTGCCAGTAGTCCGTCTAGCGGGAGAACATCCCCGTACAATGAGCAGTTCTTC.

This clone showed up just once. This rearrangement joins TRBV28 to TRBJ1-6, with D uncertain. Trimming pared 5 bases from V and 0 bases from J, leaving 8 bases between. CDR1 and CDR2 from the germline V gene are MDHEN and SYDVKM. CDR3 size: 15 residues. The CDR3 coding sequence is TGTGCCAGCAGTGCGCCTAGCTCCTATAATTCACCCCTCCACTTT. Translating gives CASSAPSSYNSPLHF.

The rearrangement uses TRBV5-4 and TRBJ1-3, with TRBD1 matching over 7 bases. This CDR3 contains 16 residues. V lost 4 bases, J lost 4 bases, and 11 bases stayed unmatched. Germline V gives CDR1 SGHNT, CDR2 YYREEE (reference sequence). In DNA, the CDR3 is TGTGCCAGCAGCGTGAAAGACAGGGTGTCCGGAAACACCATATATTTT. Amino acid sequence: CASSVKDRVSGNTIYF. Looking up the rest from reference TRBV5-4 and TRBJ1-3 gives the full variable domain: ETGVTQSPTHLIKTRGQQVTLRCSSQSGHNTVSWYQQALGQGPQFIFQYYREEENGRGNFPPRFSGLQFPNYSSELNVNALELDDSALYLCASSVKDRVSGNTIYFGEGSWLTVV.

This clone was seen only a few times. This sequence joins TRBV4-1 and TRBJ2-2; D not certain. The germline CDR1 and CDR2 sequences are MGHRA and YSYEKL. CDR3 length: 14 residues. V dropped 4 bases and J dropped 2 bases, with 8 bases sitting between them. In nucleotides, the CDR3 is TGCGCCAGCAGCCTCGGACCCAACACCGGGGAGCTGTTTTTT. It specifies CASSLGPNTGELFF.

The chain's CDR3 is CASSLMEGETQYF. CDR3 in DNA: TGTGCCAGCAGTTTAATGGAGGGAGAGACCCAGTACTTC. The chain uses TRBV27 and TRBJ2-5; TRBD2 is a possible D gene (6 bases). Germline V lookup: CDR1 MNHEY, CDR2 SMNVEV (reference sequence). Trimming shortened V by 2 bases and J by 4 bases, and 8 bases separated the two germline ends. The CDR3 consists of 13 residues.

The J gene is TRBJ2-3, the V gene TRBV7-6; D is unresolved. Germline lookup yields CDR1 SGHVS and CDR2 FNYEAQ. Trimming removed 4 bases at V and 0 bases at J, with 8 bases between. CDR3 size: 14 residues. The CDR3 loop reads CASSSILSTDTQYF. CDR3 in DNA: TGTGCCAGCAGCTCCATACTTAGCACAGATACGCAGTATTTT. The whole variable domain, filled in from reference TRBV7-6 and TRBJ2-3, reads GAGVSQSPRYKVTKRGQDVALRCDPISGHVSLYWYRQALGQGPEFLTYFNYEAQQDKSGLPNDRFSAERPEGSISTLTIQRTEQRDSAMYRCASSSILSTDTQYFGPGTRLTVL.

This chain connects TRBV4-2 to TRBJ2-7; possibly TRBD1 for D (6 bases). This CDR3 has 14 residues. CDR1 is LGHNA and CDR2 is YNFKEQ in the germline V gene. The V and J ends lost 0 bases and 6 bases respectively, with 12 bases between them. Written as DNA, the CDR3 is TGTGCCAGCAGCCAAGATCAGGGGTTCGGCGAGCAGTACTTC. It codes for CASSQDQGFGEQYF.

The chain carries TRBV7-6 and TRBJ1-1; D uncertain. Per the germline V gene, CDR1 is SGHVS and CDR2 is FNYEAQ. This CDR3 region has 12 residues. V dropped 3 bases and J dropped 7 bases, with 9 bases sitting between them. CDR3 DNA: TGTGCCAGCAGCTTGGCACCCAATGAAGCTTTCTTT. Protein product: CASSLAPNEAFF.

The CDR3 bases are TGTGCCAGCAGGTGGGAGCGGGGCTTGGAGACCCAGTACTTC. This translates into CASRWERGLETQYF. The rearrangement links TRBV6-1 to TRBJ2-5, with 7 bases aligning to TRBD2. Germline values: CDR1 MNHNS, CDR2 SASEGT. The CDR3 loop spans 14 amino acids. V trimming: 6 bases; J trimming: 5 bases; junction bases outside the gene matches: 9.

This clone was detected only once. V usage is TRBV27 and J usage is TRBJ1-6; D not certain. The V and J ends lost 2 bases and 4 bases respectively, with 24 bases between them. Germline CDR1 MNHEY, CDR2 SMNVEV (reference sequence). The CDR3 loop spans 20 amino acids. The CDR3 sequence is CASSLGSGPPSRDYNSPLHF. CDR3 nucleotides: TGTGCCAGCAGTTTAGGCTCCGGTCCCCCGAGCCGCGATTATAATTCACCCCTCCACTTT.

The chain combines TRBV5-6 with TRBJ1-2; D not resolved. The V gene lost 5 bases and the J gene lost 0 bases, with 8 bases spanning the gap. The CDR3 extends over 13 amino acids. CDR1 and CDR2 (germline): SGHDT, YYEEEE. The CDR3 region has the DNA TGTGCCAGCAGGTTCCTAGCTAACTATGGCTACACCTTC. It is translated as CASRFLANYGYTF.

Written as DNA, the CDR3 is TGCGCCAGCAGCCAAGATATTAGCGGGAGGGGTACAGATACGCAGTATTTT. Encoded protein: CASSQDISGRGTDTQYF. The rearrangement joins TRBV4-1 to TRBJ2-3, with 11 nucleotides matching TRBD2. V lost 0 bases and J lost 3; bases outside the gene matches: 5. Germline-derived CDR1 and CDR2 are MGHRA and YSYEKL. The CDR3 spans 17 residues.

The chain couples TRBV28 to TRBJ2-7, with TRBD1 matching over 9 bases. V lost 6 bases and J lost 7; bases outside the gene matches: 13. Per germline, CDR1 MDHEN and CDR2 SYDVKM. This CDR3 is 15 amino acids long. CDR3 sequence reads: CASSPSTGGRWEQYF. CDR3 nucleotides: TGTGCCAGCAGCCCCTCGACAGGGGGTCGGTGGGAGCAGTACTTC.

J is TRBJ1-1 and V is TRBV7-3; D may be TRBD1 (5 bases). CDR3 length: 15 amino acids. The V gene's germline CDR1 is SGHTA and CDR2 FQGTGA. The V end was cut by 4 bases, the J end by 1 base, with 13 bases between. In DNA form, the CDR3 reads TGTGCCAGCAGCTCCAGGGTCGGTGGGAACACTGAAGCTTTCTTT. It encodes CASSSRVGGNTEAFF.

CDR3 residues: CASSQSPDRVTGELFF. The CDR3 DNA is TGTGCCAGCAGTCAAAGCCCGGACAGGGTCACCGGGGAGCTGTTTTTT. This chain connects TRBV2 to TRBJ2-2; 8 bases align to TRBD1. The length of the CDR3 is 16 residues. Germline CDR1 SNHLY, CDR2 FYNNEI. Trimming cost V 5 bases and J 4 bases; bases outside gene matches: 9.

Only one count was recorded for this clone. V and J are TRBV28 and TRBJ2-3; D may correspond to TRBD1 or TRBD2 (6 bases each). The CDR3 has 17 amino acids. The V gene's germline CDR1 is MDHEN and CDR2 SYDVKM. With 3 bases removed from V and 1 base from J, the gap between germline ends came to 17 bases. The DNA of the CDR3 is TGTGCCAGCAGTTTCCCCCCCGAGGGGGGAGGCACAGATACGCAGTATTTT. This gives the protein CASSFPPEGGGTDTQYF.

This rearrangement joins TRBV19 to TRBJ1-3; D is uncertain. The CDR3 is 15 residues long. V was trimmed by 2 bases and J by 0 bases, leaving 8 bases between them. Germline V gene data show CDR1 as LNHDA and CDR2 as SQIVND (reference sequence). The CDR3, as DNA: TGTGCCAGTAGTATACAGGCGCACTCTGGAAACACCATATATTTT. Its protein product is CASSIQAHSGNTIYF. Using reference TRBV19 and TRBJ1-3 for the parts outside the CDR3, the full variable domain is DGGITQSPKYLFRKEGQNVTLSCEQNLNHDAMYWYRQDPGQGLRLIYYSQIVNDFQKGDIAEGYSVSREKKESFPLTVTSAQKNPTAFYLCASSIQAHSGNTIYFGEGSWLTVV.

The rearrangement uses TRBV7-2 and TRBJ2-7; 10 nucleotides agree with TRBD1. The V and J ends lost 5 bases and 3 bases, in that order; junction bases with no gene match: 4. Germline V lookup: CDR1 SGHTA, CDR2 FQGNSA. The CDR3 runs to 14 residues. The DNA of the CDR3 is TGTGCCAGCAGCCGGACAGGGGGATACTACGAGCAGTACTTC. Amino acid sequence: CASSRTGGYYEQYF.

This clone has just one count. The chain carries TRBV7-9 and TRBJ1-2; 9 nucleotides align to TRBD1. The V segment lost 8 bases and the J segment 1 base; nucleotides outside the gene matches: 8. The CDR3 runs to 15 residues. From germline, CDR1 is SEHNR and CDR2 FQNEAQ (reference sequence). The CDR3 reads CASGPGQGDNYGYTF. The CDR3, as DNA: TGTGCCAGCGGGCCGGGACAGGGCGATAACTATGGCTACACCTTC.

The chain couples TRBV27 to TRBJ1-2; tentative D call: TRBD1 (5 bases). From germline, CDR1 is MNHEY and CDR2 SMNVEV (reference sequence). V gave up 6 bases and J gave up 4 bases, with 9 bases separating them. CDR3 length: 12 residues. This chain's CDR3 is CASRSGFYGYTF. DNA of the CDR3: TGTGCCAGCAGGTCAGGGTTCTATGGCTACACCTTC.